The clone carrying this TCR beta chain has more than one count but fewer than ten. What it binds is unknown. This sample stems from a study of cytomegalovirus exposure and HLA in healthy donors. The study's findings and limits: More than 15,000 TCR beta sequences were associated with HLA alleles at 0.05 false discovery rate in a later analysis. Presence/absence results assume similar sequencing depth per donor, which may not hold. CMV serostatus was the sole immune exposure information available.

The PCR had 60 Vbeta and 13 Jbeta primers. TCRdb's table, derived via immunoSEQ multiplex PCR, lists solely in-frame clones and lacks some. The sample has about 100,000 clones; approximately 80% are singletons. This CDR3 is built from 16 residues. CDR1 and CDR2 from the germline V gene are KGHSH and LQKENI. V shed 1 base and J shed 1 base, with 10 bases lying between them. The sequence was obtained from a woman under 30 in good health and CMV-seropositive. Sequenced sample: PBMCs. V usage is TRBV18 and J usage is TRBJ2-2, with D possibly matching TRBD2 (5 bases). The CDR3 reads CASSPLYSGNTGELFF. The CDR3 nucleotides are TGTGCCAGCTCACCACTCTACAGCGGGAACACCGGGGAGCTGTTTTTT.